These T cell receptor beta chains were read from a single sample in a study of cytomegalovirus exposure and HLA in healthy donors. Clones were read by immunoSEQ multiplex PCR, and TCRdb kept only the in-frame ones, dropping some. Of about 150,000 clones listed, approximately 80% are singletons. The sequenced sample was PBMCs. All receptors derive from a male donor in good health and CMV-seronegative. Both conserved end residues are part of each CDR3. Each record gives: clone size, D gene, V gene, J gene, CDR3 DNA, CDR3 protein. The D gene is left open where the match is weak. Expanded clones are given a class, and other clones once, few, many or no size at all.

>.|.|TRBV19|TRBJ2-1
TGTGCCAGTAGTACCTACCGGGGTGAGCAGTTCTTC
CASSTYRGEQFF
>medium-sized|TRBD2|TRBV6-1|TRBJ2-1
TGTGCCAGCAGTGAAGCTAGCGGGGGGGCCAATGAGCAGTTCTTC
CASSEASGGANEQFF
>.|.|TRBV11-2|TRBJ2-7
TGTGCCAGCAGCCCCAGGGGCGAGCAGTACTTC
CASSPRGEQYF
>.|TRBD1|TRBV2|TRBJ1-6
TGTGCCAGCAGTGAGCAGGGGGCCGGTAATTCACCCCTCCACTTT
CASSEQGAGNSPLHF
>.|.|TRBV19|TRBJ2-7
TGTGCCAGTAGTATAGGGGCTAGCGATGCAGGTAAGTACTTC
CASSIGASDAGKYF
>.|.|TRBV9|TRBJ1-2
TGTGCCAGCAGCGTAGCCCGGGGATGGGAGGGCTACACCTTC
CASSVARGWEGYTF
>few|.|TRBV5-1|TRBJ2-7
TGCGCCAGCACCTCGTCGCAGGGGAGTTCCTACGAGCAGTACTTC
CASTSSQGSSYEQYF
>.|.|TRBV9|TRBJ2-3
TGTGCCAGCAGCGGGCGGATCACAGATACGCAGTATTTT
CASSGRITDTQYF
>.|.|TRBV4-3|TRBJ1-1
TGCGCCAGCAGGTCACAGGGAGGGGAGAACACTGAAGCTTTCTTT
CASRSQGGENTEAFF
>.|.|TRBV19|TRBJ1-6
TGTGCCACCAACCGGGGGGCCACGAATTCACCCCTCCACTTT
CATNRGATNSPLHF
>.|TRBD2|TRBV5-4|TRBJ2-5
TGTGCCAGCAGCACCCAAGCGGGGGGAGGAGATGAGACCCAGTACTTC
CASSTQAGGGDETQYF
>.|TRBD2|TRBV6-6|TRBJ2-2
TGTGCCAGCAGTTTGCCAGCGGGGGACGGGGAGCTGTTTTTT
CASSLPAGDGELFF
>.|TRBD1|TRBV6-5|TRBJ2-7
TGTGCCAGCAGTTACTCCGGGACAGCCGGCGACGAGCAGTACTTC
CASSYSGTAGDEQYF
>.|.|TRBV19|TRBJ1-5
TGTGCCAGTAGTTCAGACAGAGTAAATCAGCCCCAGCATTTT
CASSSDRVNQPQHF
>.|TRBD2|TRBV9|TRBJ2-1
TGTGCCAGCAGCGTAGTAGCGGGAGGGAACAATGAGCAGTTCTTC
CASSVVAGGNNEQFF
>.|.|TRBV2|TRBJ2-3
TGTGCCAGCAGGAACAGGGCCGGACGGTCAGATACGCAGTATTTT
CASRNRAGRSDTQYF
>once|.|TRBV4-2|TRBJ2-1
TGTGCCAGCAGCCAATTGACTGGCTACAATGAGCAGTTCTTC
CASSQLTGYNEQFF
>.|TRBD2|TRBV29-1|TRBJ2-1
TGCAGCGTGGAGACTAGCGGTTACTACAATGAGCAGTTCTTC
CSVETSGYYNEQFF
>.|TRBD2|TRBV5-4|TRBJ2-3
TGTGCCAGCAGCCTTAGGACTAGCGGGGGGGAGACGCAGTATTTT
CASSLRTSGGETQYF
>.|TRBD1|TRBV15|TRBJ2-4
TGTGCCACCAGCAGAGACCGGACAGGGGGAAACATTCAGTACTTC
CATSRDRTGGNIQYF
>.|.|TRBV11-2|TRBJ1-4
TGTGCCAGCAGCTTATATAAGGGGAAACCGGGTGAAAAACTGTTTTTT
CASSLYKGKPGEKLFF
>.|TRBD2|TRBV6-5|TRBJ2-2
TGTGCCAGCAGGACCGGGACTAAAAACACCGGGGAGCTGTTTTTT
CASRTGTKNTGELFF
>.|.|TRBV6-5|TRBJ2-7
TGTGCCAGCAGTCCCGGGTGGGGAGGCGAGCAGTACTTC
CASSPGWGGEQYF
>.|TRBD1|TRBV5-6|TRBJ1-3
TGTGCCAGCAGCCCGACAGGGGGAGGAAACACCATATATTTT
CASSPTGGGNTIYF
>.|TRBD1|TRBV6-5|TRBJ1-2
TGTGCCAGCAGGGGCAGGGGGGCCGGGACTGGCTACACCTTC
CASRGRGAGTGYTF
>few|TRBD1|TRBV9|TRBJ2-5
TGTGCCAGCAGCTCTCATGAGGGGGCTCGCGAGACCCAGTACTTC
CASSSHEGARETQYF
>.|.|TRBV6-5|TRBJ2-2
TGTGCCAGCAGTTACTCGGGCGGGGCCACCGGGGAGCTGTTTTTT
CASSYSGGATGELFF
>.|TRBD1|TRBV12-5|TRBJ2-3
TGTGCTGACACTGGACAGGGGTTAACAGATACGCAGTATTTT
CADTGQGLTDTQYF
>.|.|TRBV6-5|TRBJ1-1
TGTGCCAGCAGTGGAAAACAGGGCGGCACTGAAGCTTTCTTT
CASSGKQGGTEAFF
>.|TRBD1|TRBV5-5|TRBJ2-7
TGTGCCAGCAGCTGGGGACAGACAACCTACGAGCAGTACTTC
CASSWGQTTYEQYF
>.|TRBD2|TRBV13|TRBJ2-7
TGTGCCAGCAGCTTAGGCGGAGCCTGGCGGGAGTATTCCTACGAGCAGTACTTC
CASSLGGAWREYSYEQYF
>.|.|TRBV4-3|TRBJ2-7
TGCGCCAGCAGCCAAGAAGGACGGGGATCCTACGAGCAGTACTTC
CASSQEGRGSYEQYF
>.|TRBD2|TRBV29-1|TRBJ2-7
TGCGGAGGGGGACTAGGCTACGAGCAGTACTTC
CGGGLGYEQYF
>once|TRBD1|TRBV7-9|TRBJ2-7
TGTGCCAGCAGCTTAGCAACAGGGGCCCACGAGCAGTACTTC
CASSLATGAHEQYF
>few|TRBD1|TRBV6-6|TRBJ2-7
TGTGCCAGCAGTCACCTCGGACAGGAAAAGTCCTACGAGCAGTACTTC
CASSHLGQEKSYEQYF
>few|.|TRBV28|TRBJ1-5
TGTGCCAGCAGAACTAACCCGTCACACTCCAATCAGCCCCAGCATTTT
CASRTNPSHSNQPQHF
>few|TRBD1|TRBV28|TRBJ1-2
TGTGCCAGCAGCCCGGGACAGGGGATGGGAGGCTACACCTTC
CASSPGQGMGGYTF
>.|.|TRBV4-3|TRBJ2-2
TGCGCCAGCAGCCAACCCGACAGGACCGGGGAGCTGTTTTTT
CASSQPDRTGELFF
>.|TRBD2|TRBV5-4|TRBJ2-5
TGTGCCAGCAGCGGGGCTGCGGGAGGTGAGACCCAGTACTTC
CASSGAAGGETQYF
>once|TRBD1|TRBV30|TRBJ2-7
TGTGCCTGGAGTGTTGGGACAGGGAACTACGAGCAGTACTTC
CAWSVGTGNYEQYF
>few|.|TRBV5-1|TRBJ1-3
TGCGCCAGCAGCTTGGCCGGGGTAAGCGGAAACACCATATATTTT
CASSLAGVSGNTIYF
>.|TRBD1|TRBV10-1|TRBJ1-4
TGCGCCAGCGGGGGACAGGGGGTTAAGGAAAAACTGTTTTTT
CASGGQGVKEKLFF
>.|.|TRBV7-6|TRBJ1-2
TGTGCCAGCAGCTCGATCCCCCAGGGGTATGGCTACACCTTC
CASSSIPQGYGYTF
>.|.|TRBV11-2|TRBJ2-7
TGTGCCAGCAGCCCCGCCGGGGTAGGGGAGGCGTTC
CASSPAGVGEAF
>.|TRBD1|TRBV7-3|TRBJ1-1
TGTGCCAGCAGCTTAGGACAGGGGGCGGTTGAAGCTTTCTTT
CASSLGQGAVEAFF
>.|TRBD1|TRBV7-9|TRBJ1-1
TGTGCCAGCAGTATGGGACAGGGGTTTCGCACTGAAGCTTTCTTT
CASSMGQGFRTEAFF
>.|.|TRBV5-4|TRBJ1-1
TGTGCCAGCAGCGACAAGACAGGCGGCACTGAAGCTTTCTTT
CASSDKTGGTEAFF
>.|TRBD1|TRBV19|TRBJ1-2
TGTGCCAGTAGTATAGGGACAGGGACCTATGGCTACACCTTC
CASSIGTGTYGYTF
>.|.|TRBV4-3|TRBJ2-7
TGCGCCAGCAGCCAGGGAACAGGCGTAAGCTCCTACGAGCAGTACTTC
CASSQGTGVSSYEQYF
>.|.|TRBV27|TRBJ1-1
TGTGCCAGCACCCGCCGCGGGGCGTACACTGAAGCTTTCTTT
CASTRRGAYTEAFF
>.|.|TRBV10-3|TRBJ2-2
TGTGCCATCAGTGAGTCAAGCTACGGAGACACCGGGGAGCTGTTTTTT
CAISESSYGDTGELFF
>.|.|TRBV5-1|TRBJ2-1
TGCGCCAGCAGCTTGTCGGTGAGTTTGAGTGAGCAGTTCTTC
CASSLSVSLSEQFF
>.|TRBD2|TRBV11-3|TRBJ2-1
TGTGCCAGCAGCTTAGGTAGCGGGAGGGGGTCCTACAATGAGCAGTTCTTC
CASSLGSGRGSYNEQFF